This T cell receptor beta chain was retrieved from a study of blood T cell repertoires in COVID-19. In terms of age and location, participants ranged from about 18 to 90 years and lived in under 30 US areas. There are 14 residues in the CDR3. V was clipped by 5 bases and J by 0 bases, with 10 bases between them. CDR1 and CDR2 (germline): SEHNR, FQNEAQ (reference sequence). Original analysis: Estimated nucleated cell counts came from reference gene primer amplification. Sequencing used immunoSEQ multiplex PCR; TCRdb keeps in-frame clones, though not all of them. For V, J and clone size, that table is used; D and trimming come from the DNA. Here the sample spans approximately 150,000 clones, approximately 80% being singletons.

V is TRBV7-9 and J is TRBJ1-1, with D maybe TRBD1 (6 bases). The sample comprised PBMCs or T cells enriched from blood (not recorded which). This sequence was found in a man aged 65 to 79 who had been exposed to COVID-19. The CDR3 reads CASSVGGVNTEAFF. The CDR3 nucleotides read TGTGCCAGCAGCGTAGGGGGGGTGAACACTGAAGCTTTCTTT.